The T cell receptor (beta chain) under discussion was sequenced for a study of cytomegalovirus exposure and HLA in healthy donors. Comment on this clone: Its antigen is undetermined.

Profiled with immunoSEQ multiplex PCR; TCRdb holds only in-frame clones, not every one. Here the sample spans 120,000 to 150,000 clones, 70% to 90% being singletons. Among the 90 to 150 subjects of the validation cohort, separate from the roughly 670-subject first cohort, were the donors. Study results and caveats: It was approximately 150 TCR beta chains that were listed as cytomegalovirus-associated. Reports showed the classifier diagnosing cytomegalovirus status with high specificity and sensitivity. Clusters of TCRs from the first cohort tended to co-occur in the approximately 120 validation repertoires (as a later analysis found).

This receptor was obtained from a man younger than 30 in good health and CMV-seropositive. Sequencing input: PBMCs.

The CDR3 here is CASTWTSGYEQYF. The CDR3 bases are TGTGCCAGCACCTGGACTAGCGGCTACGAGCAGTACTTC. This chain links TRBV6-1 with TRBJ2-7; 10 nucleotides match TRBD2. The CDR3 length is 13 residues. Trimming at V came to 7 bases and at J to 3 bases, leaving 3 bases not matched to a gene. Germline values: CDR1 MNHNS, CDR2 SASEGT.